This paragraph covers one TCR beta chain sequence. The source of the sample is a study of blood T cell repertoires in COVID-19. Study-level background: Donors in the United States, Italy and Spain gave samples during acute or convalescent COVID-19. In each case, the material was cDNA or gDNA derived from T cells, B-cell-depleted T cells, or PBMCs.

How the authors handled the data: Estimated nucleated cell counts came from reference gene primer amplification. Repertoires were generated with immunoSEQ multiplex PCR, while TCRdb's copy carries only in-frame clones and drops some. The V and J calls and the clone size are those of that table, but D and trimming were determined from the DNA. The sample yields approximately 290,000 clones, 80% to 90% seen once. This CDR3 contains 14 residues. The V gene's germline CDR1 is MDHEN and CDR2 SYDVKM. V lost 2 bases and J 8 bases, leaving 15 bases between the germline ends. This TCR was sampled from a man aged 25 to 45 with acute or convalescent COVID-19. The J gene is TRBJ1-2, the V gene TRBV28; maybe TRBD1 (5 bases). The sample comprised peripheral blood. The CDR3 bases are TGTGCCAGCAGTTTACAGGGTCCTATTCCGGGCTACACCTTC. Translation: CASSLQGPIPGYTF.